This T cell receptor (beta chain) derives from a study of blood T cell repertoires in COVID-19. The wider study: Material from acute and convalescent COVID-19 was sourced from the United States, Italy and Spain. T cells, B-cell-depleted T cells, or PBMCs supplied cDNA or gDNA.

Profiled with immunoSEQ multiplex PCR; TCRdb holds only in-frame clones, not every one. The sample consists of 250,000 to 400,000 clones, approximately 88% of them appearing once. The CDR3 length is 15 residues. V was trimmed by 1 base and J by 4 bases, leaving 13 bases between them. Germline CDR1 LNHDA, CDR2 SQIVND (reference sequence). V is TRBV19 and J is TRBJ1-2; D is possibly TRBD1 (6 bases). The receptor comes from a woman aged 30 to 39 with COVID-19, enrolled during active disease. Sequenced material: peripheral blood. CDR3 in DNA: TGTGCCAGTAGTATAGGCAGACAGGTTAGCTATGGCTACACCTTC. Protein: CASSIGRQVSYGYTF.